This T cell receptor (beta chain) appears in the sequencing data of a study of blood T cell repertoires in COVID-19. At the level of the study: Specimens from acute and convalescent COVID-19 originated in the United States, Italy and Spain. T cells, B-cell-depleted T cells, or PBMCs supplied cDNA or gDNA.

Under the authors' procedure: Reference gene primers were amplified, and this amplification served to estimate nucleated cell counts. This table comes from immunoSEQ multiplex PCR, and its TCRdb copy is limited to in-frame clones, with some not included. V, J and clone size derive from that table, while D and trimming were established from the DNA sequence. The repertoire holds over 95,000 clones, around 83% seen once, with approximately 5% in the top ten. The CDR3 is 13 residues long. V dropped 0 bases and J dropped 8 bases, with 11 bases sitting between them. Germline V CDR1 and CDR2: SGDLS, YYNGEE.

Sequenced input: peripheral blood. The V gene is TRBV9, the J gene TRBJ1-2, with D perhaps TRBD1 (6 bases). The sequence came from a woman aged 55-69 years with COVID-19, enrolled during active disease. The CDR3 nucleotides are TGTGCCAGCAGCGTAGAGGCAGGGGTCGGCTACACCTTC. It specifies CASSVEAGVGYTF.